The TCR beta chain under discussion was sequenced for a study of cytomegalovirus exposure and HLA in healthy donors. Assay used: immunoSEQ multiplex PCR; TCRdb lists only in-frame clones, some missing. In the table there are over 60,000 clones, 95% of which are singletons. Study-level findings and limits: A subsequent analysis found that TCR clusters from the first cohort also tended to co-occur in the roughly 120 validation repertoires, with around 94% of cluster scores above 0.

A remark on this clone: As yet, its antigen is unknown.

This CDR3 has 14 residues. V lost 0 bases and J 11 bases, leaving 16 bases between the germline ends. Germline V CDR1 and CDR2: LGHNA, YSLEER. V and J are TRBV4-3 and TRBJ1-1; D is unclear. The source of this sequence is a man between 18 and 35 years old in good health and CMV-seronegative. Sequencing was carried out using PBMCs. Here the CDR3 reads CASSQDSSGVEAFF. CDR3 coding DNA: TGCGCCAGCAGCCAAGACTCGTCCGGGGTTGAGGCTTTCTTT.